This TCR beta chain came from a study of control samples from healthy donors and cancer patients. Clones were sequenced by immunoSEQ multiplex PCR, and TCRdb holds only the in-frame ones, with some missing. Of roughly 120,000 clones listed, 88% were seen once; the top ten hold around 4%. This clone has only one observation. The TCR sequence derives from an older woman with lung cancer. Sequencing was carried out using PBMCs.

CDR3: CASSHIRDQQYF. For the CDR3, the DNA is TGTGCCAGCAGCCATATCCGGGACCAGCAGTACTTC. This chain links TRBV3-1 (or the pseudogene TRBV3-2) with TRBJ2-7; perhaps D is TRBD1 or TRBD2 (5 bases each). V lost 3 bases and J 8 bases, leaving 11 bases between the germline ends. Per the germline V gene, CDR1 is LGHDT and CDR2 is YNNKEL (reference sequence). This CDR3 comprises 12 residues.